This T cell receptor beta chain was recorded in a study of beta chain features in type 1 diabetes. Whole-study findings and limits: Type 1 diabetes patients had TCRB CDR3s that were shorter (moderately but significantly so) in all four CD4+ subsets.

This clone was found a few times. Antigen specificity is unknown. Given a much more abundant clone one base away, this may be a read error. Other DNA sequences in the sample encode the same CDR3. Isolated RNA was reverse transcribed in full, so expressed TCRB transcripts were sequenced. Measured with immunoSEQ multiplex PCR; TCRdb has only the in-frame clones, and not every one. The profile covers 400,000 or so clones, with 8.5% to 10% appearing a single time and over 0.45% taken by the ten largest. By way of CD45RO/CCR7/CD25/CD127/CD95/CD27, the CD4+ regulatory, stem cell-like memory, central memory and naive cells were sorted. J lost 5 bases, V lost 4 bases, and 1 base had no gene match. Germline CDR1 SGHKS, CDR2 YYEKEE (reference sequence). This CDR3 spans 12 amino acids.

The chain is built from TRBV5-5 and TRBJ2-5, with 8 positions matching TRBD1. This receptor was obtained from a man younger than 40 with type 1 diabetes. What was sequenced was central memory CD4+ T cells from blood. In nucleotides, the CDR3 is TGTGCCAGCAGCCGGGACAGGGAGACCCAGTACTTC. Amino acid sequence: CASSRDRETQYF.